These 5 T cell receptor beta chains were sequenced from one sample in a study of blood T cell repertoires in COVID-19. TCRdb keeps only in-frame clones here, not all; method: immunoSEQ multiplex PCR. The sample includes 200,000 to 300,000 clones, about 90% of them seen just once. The specimen was peripheral blood. All receptors come from a woman in her forties who had recovered from COVID-19.

The chain carries TRBV5-1 and TRBJ1-1; maybe TRBD1 (6 bases). With 5 bases removed from V and 5 bases from J, the gap between germline ends came to 10 bases. Germline V CDR1 and CDR2: SGHRS, YFSETQ. There are 12 residues in the CDR3. The DNA of the CDR3 is TGCGCCAGCAGGGACAGCGGAACTGAAGCTTTCTTT. Its protein product is CASRDSGTEAFF.

This clone was seen only a few times. This chain uses TRBV4-1 with TRBJ1-1; 8 bases map to TRBD1. The V gene end was trimmed by 5 bases and the J gene end by 6 bases; junction bases not matched to a gene: 11. Germline CDR1 MGHRA, CDR2 YSYEKL. The CDR3 is 15 residues long. The DNA for the CDR3 is TGCGCCAGCAGCAAGCGGGACAGGTTTCTCGCTGAAGCTTTCTTT. Amino acid sequence: CASSKRDRFLAEAFF.

The rearrangement links TRBV6-6 to TRBJ1-5, with 10 bases matching TRBD1. V was clipped by 6 bases and J by 7 bases; unmatched bases: 9. Germline V CDR1 and CDR2: MNHNY, SVGAGI (reference sequence). This CDR3 has 15 amino acids. CDR3 region: CASSTDRDRGQPQHF. The CDR3 bases are TGTGCCAGCAGCACGGACAGGGACAGGGGACAGCCCCAGCATTTT.

This clone was detected only once. V and J are TRBV5-1 and TRBJ1-2; D remains unclear. Trimming shortened V by 1 base and J by 4 bases, and 8 bases separated the two germline ends. The CDR3 sequence is 13 residues long. Germline V gene sequence: CDR1 SGHRS, CDR2 YFSETQ. The CDR3 DNA reads TGCGCCAGCAGCTTGACACGAAGCTATGGCTACACCTTC. Amino acid sequence: CASSLTRSYGYTF.

The V call is TRBV3-1 (or the pseudogene TRBV3-2), the J call TRBJ2-3; 7 bases match TRBD2. This CDR3 spans 15 amino acids. The V segment lost 4 bases and the J segment 6 bases; nucleotides outside the gene matches: 10. Looked up from germline, CDR1 is LGHDT and CDR2 is YNNKEL (reference sequence). The chain's CDR3 is CASSPLGGEVDTQYF. Written as DNA, the CDR3 is TGTGCCAGCAGCCCCCTGGGGGGGGAGGTGGATACGCAGTATTTT.